This T cell receptor beta chain was captured by sequencing in a study of cytomegalovirus exposure and HLA in healthy donors. This clone turned up a few times. Its target is not known. The PCR contained 60 Vbeta and 13 Jbeta primers. Here immunoSEQ multiplex PCR was the method, and the copy in TCRdb shows in-frame clones only, minus some. The sample contains approximately 100,000 clones, 75% to 80% of which appear only once. General observations from the study: Relative to equally common others, HLA-associated TCR beta chains showed greater clonal expansion in a later analysis. Most CMV-associated TCR beta chains appeared HLA-restricted in a later analysis. Both high specificity and high sensitivity reportedly marked the classifier's diagnosis of cytomegalovirus status.

Trimming removed 5 bases at V and 1 base at J, with 14 bases between. The germline CDR1 and CDR2 sequences are MNHEY and SMNVEV (reference sequence). This CDR3 has 15 residues. The material sequenced was PBMCs. The V and J genes are TRBV27 and TRBJ1-2, with D uncertain. This receptor was obtained from a middle-aged woman in good health and CMV-seropositive. The CDR3 loop is CASSPLPGFNYGYTF. The CDR3 region has the DNA TGTGCCAGCAGTCCCCTTCCCGGGTTTAACTATGGCTACACCTTC.